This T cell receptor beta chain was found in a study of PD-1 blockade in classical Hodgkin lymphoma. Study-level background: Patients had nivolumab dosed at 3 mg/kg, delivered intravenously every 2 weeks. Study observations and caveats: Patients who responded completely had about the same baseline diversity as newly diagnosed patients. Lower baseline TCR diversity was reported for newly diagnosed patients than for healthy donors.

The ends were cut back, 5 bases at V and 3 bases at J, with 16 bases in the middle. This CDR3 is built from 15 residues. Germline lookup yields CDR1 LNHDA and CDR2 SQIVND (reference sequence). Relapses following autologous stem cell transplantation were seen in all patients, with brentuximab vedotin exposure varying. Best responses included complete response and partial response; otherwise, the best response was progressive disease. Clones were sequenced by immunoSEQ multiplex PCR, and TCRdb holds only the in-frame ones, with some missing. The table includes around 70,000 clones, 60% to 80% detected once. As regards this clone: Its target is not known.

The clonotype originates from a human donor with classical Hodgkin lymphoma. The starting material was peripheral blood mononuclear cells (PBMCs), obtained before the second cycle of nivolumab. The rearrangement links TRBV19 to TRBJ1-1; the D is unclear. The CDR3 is CASSLPTVVYTEAFF. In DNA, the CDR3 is TGTGCCAGTAGTCTCCCAACAGTGGTCTACACTGAAGCTTTCTTT.